Detailed here is one T cell receptor beta chain. Original processing methods: The assay estimated nucleated cells by amplifying reference gene primers. The assay was immunoSEQ multiplex PCR, and TCRdb's table has in-frame clones only and misses some. V, J and clone size derive from that table, while D and trimming were established from the DNA sequence. The sample has about 84,000 clones; 70% to 85% are singletons. The data originate from a study of blood T cell repertoires in COVID-19. At the level of the study: Samples of COVID-19 (acute and convalescent) were obtained from the United States, Italy and Spain. T cells, B-cell-depleted T cells, or PBMCs provided the cDNA or gDNA that served as material.

Germline-derived CDR1 and CDR2 are LGHDT and YNNKEL (reference sequence). The CDR3 covers 16 residues. Germline trimming cut 4 bases from V and 4 bases from J; bases unmatched to any gene: 5. The clonotype comes from a man between 65 and 80 years old with acute or convalescent COVID-19. The chain links TRBV3-1 (or the pseudogene TRBV3-2) to TRBJ2-2; 11 bases are shared with TRBD2. What was sequenced was peripheral blood. CDR3 nucleotides: TGTGCCAGCAGCCTAACTAGCGGGGGCAGCACCGGGGAGCTGTTTTTT. Protein: CASSLTSGGSTGELFF.